The text below deals with one T cell receptor beta chain. This sample is part of a study of T cell changes during pregnancy in multiple sclerosis. TCRdb's table, derived via immunoSEQ multiplex PCR, lists solely in-frame clones and lacks some. The profile covers 40,000 to 55,000 clones, with 75% to 90% appearing a single time and 1.4% to 1.5% taken by the ten largest. CDR1 is MDHEN, CDR2 SYDVKM, per germline. The CDR3 is 18 residues long. The trim removed 3 bases at V and 3 bases at J, leaving 9 bases unmatched. The chain couples TRBV28 to TRBJ2-1, with 12 bases matching TRBD2. The source of this sequence is a female donor in good health, enrolled as a control in a pregnancy study. Sequencing used peripheral blood, obtained in the first trimester of pregnancy. CDR3 in amino acids: CASSFPTSGGSGYNEQFF. The CDR3 region has the DNA TGTGCCAGCAGTTTTCCTACTAGCGGGGGGTCCGGCTACAATGAGCAGTTCTTC.